This is a list of T cell receptor beta chains from one sample in a study of cytomegalovirus exposure and HLA in healthy donors. Assay: immunoSEQ multiplex PCR; the TCRdb copy retains only in-frame clones and omits some. The profile shows about 180,000 clones, just under 80% of them singletons. Sequencing used PBMCs. The origin of the receptors is a woman younger than 45 in good health and CMV-seronegative. Both conserved end residues are part of each CDR3. The D gene is left open where the match is weak. Clone size is given for some rows only: seen once, a few or many times, or a class if the clone is expanded.

D gene | J gene | clone size | V gene | CDR3 protein | CDR3 DNA
NA | TRBJ1-5 | NA | TRBV11-2 | CASSFRGHPAQPQHF | TGTGCCAGCAGCTTCCGGGGACACCCCGCCCAGCCCCAGCATTTT
TRBD1 | TRBJ1-5 | NA | TRBV18 | CASSLSTGGGNQPQHF | TGTGCCAGCTCACTATCTACAGGGGGAGGCAATCAGCCCCAGCATTTT
NA | TRBJ1-4 | NA | TRBV5-6 | CASSPREQLGEKLFF | TGTGCCAGCAGCCCACGGGAACAGTTGGGTGAAAAACTGTTTTTT
NA | TRBJ1-6 | NA | TRBV5-1 | CASRGVSSYNSPLHF | TGCGCCAGCAGAGGGGTTAGCTCCTATAATTCACCCCTCCACTTT
TRBD1 | TRBJ2-7 | NA | TRBV28 | CASSLGLGGRYEQYF | TGTGCCAGCAGTTTAGGGTTAGGGGGCAGGTACGAGCAGTACTTC
TRBD2 | TRBJ2-3 | NA | TRBV18 | CASSPRRGGQGDTQYF | TGTGCCAGCTCACCACGTCGGGGGGGCCAGGGAGATACGCAGTATTTT
NA | TRBJ2-3 | NA | TRBV18 | CASSPIGAGADTQYF | TGTGCCAGCTCACCAATAGGAGCAGGGGCAGATACGCAGTATTTT
NA | TRBJ2-1 | NA | TRBV2 | CASSVYSFSYNEQFF | TGTGCCAGCAGCGTATATAGCTTCTCCTACAATGAGCAGTTCTTC
NA | TRBJ1-3 | NA | TRBV5-1 | CASSSPSGNTIYF | TGCGCCAGCAGCTCCCCGTCGGGAAACACCATATATTTT
NA | TRBJ2-5 | NA | TRBV10-3 | CATGSRRGGETQYF | TGTGCCACCGGATCCCGAAGAGGTGGGGAGACCCAGTACTTC
TRBD1 | TRBJ2-5 | NA | TRBV2 | CASRSGTGEETQYF | TGTGCCAGCAGATCCGGGACAGGGGAAGAGACCCAGTACTTC
TRBD1 | TRBJ2-3 | NA | TRBV5-6 | CASSFRPDRGLNTQYF | TGTGCCAGCAGCTTTCGTCCGGACAGGGGGCTAAATACGCAGTATTTT
TRBD1 | TRBJ2-1 | few | TRBV14 | CASSQFPGQGVNEQFF | TGTGCCAGCAGCCAGTTTCCGGGACAGGGAGTGAATGAGCAGTTCTTC
TRBD2 | TRBJ2-7 | NA | TRBV11-2 | CASSTSDYEQYF | TGTGCCAGCAGCACTAGCGACTACGAGCAGTACTTC
TRBD2 | TRBJ2-1 | NA | TRBV10-2 | CASREASNNEQFF | TGCGCCAGTCGGGAGGCCTCCAACAATGAGCAGTTCTTC
NA | TRBJ1-1 | NA | TRBV7-2 | CASSQGIGEAFF | TGTGCCAGCAGCCAGGGGATTGGTGAAGCTTTCTTT
TRBD1 | TRBJ2-1 | once | TRBV4-3 | CASSQDTGQGDNEQFF | TGCGCCAGCAGCCAAGATACGGGACAGGGTGACAATGAGCAGTTCTTC
NA | TRBJ2-7 | NA | TRBV19 | CASSIVGSSYEQYF | TGTGCCAGTAGTATCGTGGGCAGCTCCTACGAGCAGTACTTC
TRBD1 | TRBJ1-5 | NA | TRBV10-2 | CASRGGQGLNQPQHF | TGCGCCAGCAGGGGAGGACAGGGCTTAAATCAGCCCCAGCATTTT
TRBD1 | TRBJ2-5 | NA | TRBV4-2 | CASSLRRGETQYF | TGTGCCAGCAGCCTCCGCAGGGGGGAGACCCAGTACTTC
TRBD1 | TRBJ2-3 | NA | TRBV25-1 | CASSLGQGADTQYF | TGTGCCAGCAGCCTTGGACAGGGGGCAGATACGCAGTATTTT
TRBD2 | TRBJ2-2 | NA | TRBV7-6 | CASSPGLELWSGELFF | TGTGCCAGCAGCCCAGGACTAGAACTTTGGTCCGGGGAGCTGTTTTTT
NA | TRBJ2-7 | NA | TRBV27 | CASSLADGSYEQYF | TGTGCCAGCAGTCTTGCTGACGGGTCCTACGAGCAGTACTTC
TRBD1 | TRBJ1-2 | once | TRBV7-9 | CASSHGQGTAYGYTF | TGTGCCAGCAGCCATGGCCAGGGGACAGCCTATGGCTACACCTTC
NA | TRBJ1-5 | NA | TRBV6-1 | CASSATGNQPQHF | TGTGCCAGCAGCGCGACAGGTAATCAGCCCCAGCATTTT
TRBD2 | TRBJ2-1 | NA | TRBV13 | CASSPNPSGGTEQFF | TGTGCCAGCAGCCCCAACCCCAGCGGGGGGACGGAGCAGTTCTTC
TRBD2 | TRBJ2-1 | few | TRBV4-3 | CASSQLLLAGGYNEQFF | TGCGCCAGCAGCCAATTATTACTAGCGGGGGGATACAATGAGCAGTTCTTC
NA | TRBJ1-1 | NA | TRBV6-1 | CASSRHLQNTEAFF | TGTGCCAGCAGTAGACACCTACAGAACACTGAAGCTTTCTTT
NA | TRBJ2-5 | once | TRBV19 | CASSPRRTSQETQYF | TGTGCCAGTAGTCCCAGACGGACTTCACAAGAGACCCAGTACTTC
NA | TRBJ2-5 | few | TRBV5-1 | CASSWGEVVQETQYF | TGCGCCAGCAGCTGGGGGGAGGTGGTCCAAGAGACCCAGTACTTC
NA | TRBJ1-3 | NA | TRBV4-3 | CASSQAPRVNTIYF | TGCGCCAGCAGCCAAGCCCCCAGGGTGAACACCATATATTTT
TRBD2 | TRBJ2-5 | NA | TRBV18 | CASSPSPSGETQYF | TGTGCCAGCTCACCCTCTCCTAGCGGAGAGACCCAGTACTTC
NA | TRBJ1-2 | few | TRBV2 | CASSGGGRRGYTF | TGTGCCAGCAGTGGCGGGGGGCGCCGGGGCTACACCTTC
TRBD2 | TRBJ2-5 | NA | TRBV7-2 | CASSLGGWGQETQYF | TGTGCCAGCAGCCTCGGGGGGTGGGGGCAAGAGACCCAGTACTTC
TRBD1 | TRBJ2-7 | few | TRBV7-2 | CASSLEDRGSYEQYF | TGTGCCAGCAGCTTAGAGGACAGGGGATCCTACGAGCAGTACTTC
NA | TRBJ2-1 | NA | TRBV5-8 | CASDRGAPSFGEQFF | TGTGCCAGCGACCGGGGGGCCCCATCGTTCGGTGAGCAGTTCTTC
NA | TRBJ1-5 | few | TRBV7-2 | CASSQGGAASNQPQHF | TGTGCCAGCAGCCAAGGGGGGGCAGCCAGCAATCAGCCCCAGCATTTT
NA | TRBJ1-6 | few | TRBV6-5 | CATSTGTIISPLHF | TGTGCCACCTCAACAGGGACCATTATCTCACCCCTCCACTTT
TRBD1 | TRBJ1-5 | NA | TRBV29-1 | CSVRGTGEAEHF | TGCAGCGTTAGGGGGACAGGGGAGGCTGAGCATTTT
NA | TRBJ1-6 | NA | TRBV5-1 | CASSLAQGSDNSPLHF | TGCGCCAGCAGCTTGGCTCAGGGGTCTGATAATTCACCCCTCCACTTT
TRBD1 | TRBJ2-2 | NA | TRBV7-9 | CASSWTGSTGELFF | TGTGCCAGCAGCTGGACAGGTTCCACCGGGGAGCTGTTTTTT
TRBD1 | TRBJ2-7 | NA | TRBV11-2 | CASSSVGQGFDEQYF | TGTGCCAGCAGCTCCGTAGGACAGGGATTCGACGAGCAGTACTTC
TRBD2 | TRBJ2-7 | once | TRBV7-2 | CASSPTLAETSYEQYF | TGTGCCAGCAGCCCCACCCTAGCGGAGACTTCCTACGAGCAGTACTTC
TRBD1 | TRBJ1-2 | NA | TRBV7-9 | CASSSDRAGYTF | TGTGCCAGCAGTTCGGACAGGGCTGGCTACACCTTC
NA | TRBJ2-3 | NA | TRBV5-8 | CASSSLTDTQYF | TGTGCCAGCAGCTCCTTAACAGATACGCAGTATTTT
TRBD1 | TRBJ1-5 | NA | TRBV2 | CASSTWGDRDRGNQPQHF | TGTGCCAGCAGTACCTGGGGGGACCGGGACAGGGGAAATCAGCCCCAGCATTTT
TRBD1 | TRBJ2-5 | NA | TRBV29-1 | CSVERGQQETQYF | TGCAGCGTTGAAAGGGGACAGCAAGAGACCCAGTACTTC
TRBD1 | TRBJ2-7 | NA | TRBV4-3 | CASSQPGGVEQYF | TGCGCCAGCAGCCAACCAGGGGGTGTCGAGCAGTACTTC
TRBD1 | TRBJ1-1 | NA | TRBV6-5 | CASSLDRVMGEAFF | TGTGCCAGCAGCTTGGACAGGGTAATGGGGGAAGCTTTCTTT
NA | TRBJ1-1 | NA | TRBV6-1 | CASSVVGQNTEAFF | TGTGCCAGCAGCGTGGTGGGGCAGAACACTGAAGCTTTCTTT
TRBD2 | TRBJ2-3 | NA | TRBV6-1 | CASSALLAGAITDTQYF | TGTGCCAGCAGTGCTCTACTAGCGGGGGCGATCACAGATACGCAGTATTTT
NA | TRBJ2-7 | NA | TRBV5-1 | CASSLTGIPSEQYF | TGCGCCAGCAGCTTAACGGGGATTCCCAGCGAGCAGTACTTC
NA | TRBJ1-1 | once | TRBV7-3 | CASSLTPQMTEAFF | TGTGCCAGCAGCTTAACCCCTCAGATGACTGAAGCTTTCTTT
TRBD2 | TRBJ2-7 | NA | TRBV7-8 | CASTSMGTSTYEQYF | TGTGCCAGCACCTCAATGGGGACTAGCACCTACGAGCAGTACTTC
NA | TRBJ2-1 | NA | TRBV30 | CAWKQVNEQFF | TGTGCCTGGAAGCAGGTCAATGAGCAGTTCTTC
NA | TRBJ1-2 | NA | TRBV6-1 | CASSESWGRGHGYTF | TGTGCCAGCAGTGAATCTTGGGGCAGGGGACATGGCTACACCTTC
NA | TRBJ1-2 | NA | TRBV18 | CASSLGNGYTF | TGTGCCAGCTCACTCGGGAATGGCTACACCTTC
NA | TRBJ2-2 | once | TRBV2 | CASSPTIGRGRAGELFF | TGTGCCAGCAGCCCAACCATCGGCAGGGGTAGGGCCGGGGAGCTGTTTTTT
NA | TRBJ1-1 | NA | TRBV5-4 | CASSRGGGTEAFF | TGTGCCAGCAGCCGGGGGGGCGGCACTGAAGCTTTCTTT
TRBD1 | TRBJ1-5 | NA | TRBV6-6 | CASSLGGPGNQPQHF | TGTGCCAGCAGCCTAGGGGGCCCCGGCAATCAGCCCCAGCATTTT